The source of this T cell receptor beta chain is a study of T-cell memory formation after mild COVID-19. General study results and limits: Cross-reactive memory seemingly joined, as some responding clones were found in pre-infection memory.

This clonotype has ten or more counts. Its antigen is currently unknown. TCR alpha and TCR beta cDNA libraries carrying sample barcodes and UMIs came from 5'RACE with constant-segment primers. TCRdb called the 5' RACE reads again in MiXCR, with one record for every CDR3 protein. Of hundreds of thousands of distinct CDR3 sequences in the sample, about 20% are singletons; the top ten hold 9.5% to 15%. V was shortened by 4 bases and J by 0 bases, with 7 bases between the two germline ends. The CDR3 is 13 residues long. This chain links TRBV12-3 or TRBV12-4 with TRBJ2-7; D unresolved. The clonotype originates from an adult woman who had mild COVID-19 (a few samples of this study predate the infection). Cell type and time point are not known. Sequencing input: PBMCs or a T cell subset sorted from them (not recorded which). The CDR3 coding sequence is TGTGCCAGCAGTTCAGGTGTCTCCTACGAGCAGTACTTC. Translated, it gives CASSSGVSYEQYF.